The 12 T cell receptor beta chains presented below share a single source sample, sequenced in a study of blood T cell repertoires in COVID-19. Profiled with immunoSEQ multiplex PCR; TCRdb holds only in-frame clones, not every one. Among fewer than 250,000 clones, more than 75% were seen once, and the ten largest hold less than 15%. The specimen sequenced was peripheral blood. The receptors derive from a woman in her thirties or forties with acute or convalescent COVID-19.

The rearrangement links TRBV7-2 to TRBJ2-1; D is uncertain. V gave up 1 base and J gave up 5 bases, with 18 bases separating them. The germline V gene has CDR1 SGHTA and CDR2 FQGNSA. The CDR3 length is 17 residues. The CDR3 sequence is CASSLESSRSPNNEQFF. Written as DNA, the CDR3 is TGTGCCAGCAGCTTAGAGTCCAGTCGGAGCCCCAACAATGAGCAGTTCTTC.

This clone was observed once. This chain connects TRBV7-6 to TRBJ1-2, with D uncertain. V was shortened by 3 bases and J by 8 bases, with 19 bases between the two germline ends. The CDR3 is 15 amino acids. CDR1 and CDR2 from the germline V gene are SGHVS and FNYEAQ. CDR3 coding DNA: TGTGCCAGCAGCTTCTCCCCTGACTCCCGAGACGGCTACACCTTC. Encoded protein: CASSFSPDSRDGYTF.

This clone has just one count. The chain carries TRBV6-1 and TRBJ1-1, with D perhaps matching TRBD1 (6 bases). The CDR3 consists of 14 residues. Germline V lookup: CDR1 MNHNS, CDR2 SASEGT. Trimming stripped 10 bases from V and 1 base from J, with 16 bases between. The CDR3 sequence is CATYPGGRNTEAFF. The CDR3 DNA follows: TGTGCCACCTACCCGGGGGGCCGGAACACTGAAGCTTTCTTT.

The chain links TRBV28 to TRBJ2-4; D is ambiguous. Germline values: CDR1 MDHEN, CDR2 SYDVKM. The V end was cut by 6 bases, the J end by 7 bases, with 13 bases between. CDR3 length: 13 residues. In DNA, the CDR3 is TGTGCCAGCAGGCAAAGTTTCCGGAACATTCAGTACTTC. Protein product: CASRQSFRNIQYF.

The V call is TRBV13, the J call TRBJ2-1, with TRBD2 identical over 14 bases. The CDR3 has 16 residues. J lost 11 bases, V lost 4 bases, and 10 bases had no gene match. The germline V gene has CDR1 PRHDT and CDR2 FYEKMQ (reference sequence). CDR3 region: CASSSPGTSGRSQQFF. In DNA form, the CDR3 reads TGTGCCAGCAGCTCTCCAGGGACTAGCGGGAGAAGTCAGCAGTTCTTC. Full variable domain (outside the CDR3, taken from reference TRBV13 and TRBJ2-1): AAGVIQSPRHLIKEKRETATLKCYPIPRHDTVYWYQQGPGQDPQFLISFYEKMQSDKGSIPDRFSAQQFSDYHSELNMSSLELGDSALYFCASSSPGTSGRSQQFFGPGTRLTVL.

The rearrangement links TRBV7-9 to TRBJ2-1; TRBD2 agrees at 13 bases. This CDR3 has 15 amino acids. Germline assignment: CDR1 SEHNR and CDR2 FQNEAQ (reference sequence). With 7 bases clipped from V and 7 bases from J, the junction kept 7 bases outside the gene matches. CDR3 nucleotides: TGTGCCAGCACCCATCGGACTAGCGGGAGAAATGAGCAGTTCTTC. Protein: CASTHRTSGRNEQFF.

The chain joins TRBV5-4 to TRBJ2-7, with D maybe TRBD2 (5 bases). V lost 0 bases, J lost 1 base, and 8 bases lay in between. This CDR3 spans 14 amino acids. Germline assignment: CDR1 SGHNT and CDR2 YYREEE (reference sequence). This chain's CDR3 is CASSLVGSSYEQYF. CDR3 sequence (DNA): TGTGCCAGCAGCTTGGTGGGGAGTTCCTACGAGCAGTACTTC.

This clone was counted once. The chain employs TRBV6-5 and TRBJ1-1; no clear D. The germline gives CDR1 MNHEY, CDR2 SVGAGI. The CDR3 has 13 amino acids. Trimming left V 5 bases short and J 1 base short, with 8 bases between. The chain's CDR3 is CASSRGRNTEAFF. CDR3 in DNA: TGTGCCAGCAGTCGAGGGAGGAACACTGAAGCTTTCTTT.

The chain couples TRBV10-3 to TRBJ2-1; 11 bases are a match to TRBD2. CDR3 length: 18 amino acids. Germline loops: CDR1 ENHRY, CDR2 SYGVKD. V lost 10 bases to trimming and J lost 4 bases; unmatched junction nucleotides: 18. CDR3 protein: CATKGATSGNREYNEQFF. CDR3 DNA sequence: TGTGCCACCAAGGGGGCGACTAGCGGGAATAGAGAATACAATGAGCAGTTCTTC.

The V and J genes are TRBV9 and TRBJ1-1; D ambiguous. The CDR3 is 14 amino acids. Trimming took 3 bases from V and 4 from J, leaving 13 bases between them. Looked up from germline, CDR1 is SGDLS and CDR2 is YYNGEE. Written as DNA, the CDR3 is TGTGCCAGCAGCGCAGAGGGAGGGAGCACTGAAGCTTTCTTT. Translation gives CASSAEGGSTEAFF.

The chain combines TRBV6-6 with TRBJ2-7; TRBD1 matches at 7 bases. The CDR3 sequence is 14 residues long. Germline trimming cut 1 base from V and 7 bases from J; bases unmatched to any gene: 7. The V gene's germline CDR1 is MNHNY and CDR2 SVGAGI (reference sequence). The CDR3 DNA is TGTGCCAGCAGTTACTTCCGGGACAGTGATGAGCAGTACTTC. This gives the protein CASSYFRDSDEQYF.

The chain carries TRBV6-6 and TRBJ2-1; 7 bases are shared with TRBD1. The CDR3 extends over 16 amino acids. Germline V gives CDR1 MNHNY, CDR2 SVGAGI (reference sequence). The J segment lost 0 bases and the V segment lost 5 bases, leaving 7 bases of the junction unmatched. The CDR3 reads CASSPPGTVSYNEQFF. The CDR3, as DNA: TGTGCCAGCAGTCCCCCGGGGACAGTCTCCTACAATGAGCAGTTCTTC.